One sample yielded the 25 T cell receptor beta chains listed below, sequenced in a study of control samples from healthy donors and cancer patients. Repertoires were generated with immunoSEQ multiplex PCR, while TCRdb's copy carries only in-frame clones and drops some. Among 98,000 or so clones listed, about four fifths were seen once. Sequences were obtained from blood. These receptors all stem from a woman aged 25 to 45 in good health.

This clone occurred once. The V call is TRBV30, the J call TRBJ2-7, with D possibly TRBD1 on 6 matching bases. The CDR3 has 16 residues. V was pared by 0 bases and J by 0 bases, with 15 bases between. CDR1 is GTSNPN and CDR2 is SVGIG in the germline V gene (reference sequence). Written as DNA, the CDR3 is TGTGCCTGGAGTGTAGCAGGACAGTCGAGCTCCTACGAGCAGTACTTC. Its translation: CAWSVAGQSSSYEQYF.

The chain employs TRBV11-3 and TRBJ2-3; no firm D call. The CDR3 spans 12 residues. Trimming pared 5 bases from V and 3 bases from J, leaving 6 bases between. Germline assignment: CDR1 SGHNT and CDR2 YENEEA. CDR3 sequence: CASSKRTDTQYF. The CDR3 DNA reads TGTGCCAGCAGCAAGCGTACAGATACGCAGTATTTT.

This chain joins TRBV5-4 and TRBJ1-2, with 10 bases that match TRBD1. The ends lost 4 bases at V and 3 bases at J; junction bases unmatched: 9. This CDR3 is 16 amino acids long. Per the germline V gene, CDR1 is SGHNT and CDR2 is YYREEE (reference sequence). CDR3 in amino acids: CASSGDRGSQYYGYTF. CDR3 bases: TGTGCCAGCAGCGGGGACAGGGGCTCTCAGTACTATGGCTACACCTTC. The full variable domain, with the rest looked up from reference TRBV5-4 and TRBJ1-2, is ETGVTQSPTHLIKTRGQQVTLRCSSQSGHNTVSWYQQALGQGPQFIFQYYREEENGRGNFPPRFSGLQFPNYSSELNVNALELDDSALYLCASSGDRGSQYYGYTFGSGTRLTVV.

The CDR3 is CASSAGGTERTEAFF. In DNA, the CDR3 is TGTGCCAGCAGCGCCGGGGGGACGGAACGCACTGAAGCTTTCTTT. The gene calls are TRBV9 and TRBJ1-1; TRBD1 might be the D (5 bases). V was shortened by 3 bases and J by 4 bases, with 16 bases between the two germline ends. The germline V gene encodes CDR1 SGDLS and CDR2 YYNGEE. The CDR3 loop spans 15 amino acids.

This chain connects TRBV10-3 to TRBJ1-1; TRBD1 is a possible D gene (6 bases). This CDR3 has 13 residues. From germline, CDR1 is ENHRY and CDR2 SYGVKD. Trimming took 10 bases from V and 4 from J, leaving 16 bases between them. Here the CDR3 reads CATAQGGGTEAFF. The DNA for the CDR3 is TGTGCCACCGCACAGGGAGGCGGCACTGAAGCTTTCTTT.

The rearrangement joins TRBV11-2 to TRBJ1-4; D is undetermined. Germline CDR1 is SGHAT and CDR2 is FQNNGV. The CDR3 totals 16 residues. V was cut by 0 bases and J by 0 bases, with 8 bases left in between. DNA of the CDR3: TGTGCCAGCAGCTTAGATAGGGCTGCAACTAATGAAAAACTGTTTTTT. Its protein product is CASSLDRAATNEKLFF. The whole variable domain, remainder taken from reference TRBV11-2 and TRBJ1-4, is EAGVAQSPRYKIIEKRQSVAFWCNPISGHATLYWYQQILGQGPKLLIQFQNNGVVDDSQLPKDRFSAERLKGVDSTLKIQPAKLEDSAVYLCASSLDRAATNEKLFFGSGTQLSVL.

This clone appeared once. The chain links TRBV3-1 (or the pseudogene TRBV3-2) to TRBJ2-1, with TRBD1 identical over 9 bases. CDR1 is LGHDT and CDR2 is YNNKEL in the germline V gene (reference sequence). V dropped 6 bases and J dropped 9; count of bases not matched to a gene: 12. This CDR3 contains 15 residues. The CDR3 loop reads CASSTPGQGRIEQFF. The CDR3 DNA reads as TGTGCCAGCAGTACCCCGGGACAGGGTCGTATTGAGCAGTTCTTC.

This sequence joins TRBV9 and TRBJ2-3; 12 positions match TRBD1. Germline trimming cut 3 bases from V and 6 bases from J; bases unmatched to any gene: 5. Per the germline V gene, CDR1 is SGDLS and CDR2 is YYNGEE. The CDR3 is made up of 15 amino acids. CDR3 loop: CASSEGTGGADTQYF. CDR3 in DNA: TGTGCCAGCAGCGAAGGGACAGGGGGCGCGGATACGCAGTATTTT.

This clone occurred a few times. This chain connects TRBV27 to TRBJ2-3; D is unresolved. Germline V gene data show CDR1 as MNHEY and CDR2 as SMNVEV (reference sequence). This CDR3 region has 11 residues. V was trimmed by 4 bases and J by 5 bases, leaving 4 bases between them. CDR3 in amino acids: CASSSGDTQYF. The DNA of the CDR3 is TGTGCCAGCAGTTCCGGAGATACGCAGTATTTT.

The genes are TRBV5-4 and TRBJ2-3; 9 bases match TRBD2. Trimming took 4 bases from V and 0 from J; bases not matched to a gene: 6. CDR3 length equals 16 residues. The germline V gene encodes CDR1 SGHNT and CDR2 YYREEE (reference sequence). The CDR3 is CASSGTSGRSTDTQYF. CDR3 nucleotide sequence: TGTGCCAGCAGCGGAACTAGCGGGCGAAGCACAGATACGCAGTATTTT.

The sample holds a few counts of this clone. The chain has TRBV6-2 or TRBV6-3 and TRBJ1-1, with D unresolved. V dropped 4 bases and J dropped 1 base, with 7 bases sitting between them. The CDR3 is 13 amino acids. Germline V gene data show CDR1 as MNHEY and CDR2 as SVGEGT. CDR3 region: CASSSHENTEAFF. The CDR3, as DNA: TGTGCCAGCAGTTCCCATGAGAACACTGAAGCTTTCTTT.

The chain has TRBV6-2 or TRBV6-3 and TRBJ2-2; 8 positions agree with TRBD1. CDR1 and CDR2 from the germline V gene are MNHEY and SVGEGT. Trimming took 2 bases from V and 11 from J; bases not matched to a gene: 13. The CDR3 totals 16 residues. The CDR3 nucleotides read TGTGCCAGCAGTTACGCTGCAGGGGGCCGACGGCGAGAGCTGTTTTTT. The encoded protein is CASSYAAGGRRRELFF.

V usage is TRBV6-5 and J usage is TRBJ1-1; D is unresolved. The germline CDR1 and CDR2 sequences are MNHEY and SVGAGI. The CDR3 is made up of 13 amino acids. The V and J ends lost 7 bases and 1 base respectively, with 10 bases between them. For the CDR3, the DNA is TGTGCCAGCAAGGGCCGGGGGAACACTGAAGCTTTCTTT. This encodes CASKGRGNTEAFF.

This rearrangement joins TRBV11-2 to TRBJ2-3; 11 bases align to TRBD2. Trimming at V came to 2 bases and at J to 8 bases, leaving 12 bases not matched to a gene. Germline V gives CDR1 SGHAT, CDR2 FQNNGV. The CDR3 is 17 residues long. CDR3 sequence reads: CASSLILAGGLKGTQYF. For the CDR3, the DNA is TGTGCCAGCAGCTTAATTCTAGCGGGGGGATTAAAGGGTACGCAGTATTTT. The variable domain in full, completed from reference TRBV11-2 and TRBJ2-3, reads EAGVAQSPRYKIIEKRQSVAFWCNPISGHATLYWYQQILGQGPKLLIQFQNNGVVDDSQLPKDRFSAERLKGVDSTLKIQPAKLEDSAVYLCASSLILAGGLKGTQYFGPGTRLTVL.

The CDR3 bases are TGTGCCAGTAGTACCCAGACAGGCCGCGAGCAGTACTTC. It translates to CASSTQTGREQYF. This chain uses TRBV19 with TRBJ2-7; D possibly corresponds to TRBD1 (6 bases). CDR3 length: 13 amino acids. Germline loops: CDR1 LNHDA, CDR2 SQIVND (reference sequence). V was pared by 4 bases and J by 6 bases, with 13 bases between. Based on the CDR3 plus reference TRBV19 and TRBJ2-7, the full variable domain is DGGITQSPKYLFRKEGQNVTLSCEQNLNHDAMYWYRQDPGQGLRLIYYSQIVNDFQKGDIAEGYSVSREKKESFPLTVTSAQKNPTAFYLCASSTQTGREQYFGPGTRLTVT.

The chain has TRBV27 and TRBJ1-1; TRBD1 matches 11 bases. The CDR3 totals 18 residues. From germline, CDR1 is MNHEY and CDR2 SMNVEV (reference sequence). Trimming cost V 0 bases and J 0 bases; bases outside gene matches: 6. The CDR3 coding sequence is TGTGCCAGCAGTTTATCCGGGACAGGGGGATTCATGAACACTGAAGCTTTCTTT. Protein sequence: CASSLSGTGGFMNTEAFF.

The chain uses TRBV6-1 and TRBJ2-7, with no clear D. The V gene lost 3 bases and the J gene lost 6 bases, with 9 bases spanning the gap. The CDR3 length is 12 residues. Per the germline V gene, CDR1 is MNHNS and CDR2 is SASEGT. CDR3 amino acids: CASSDGRVEQYF. The CDR3 bases are TGTGCCAGCAGTGATGGGCGAGTCGAGCAGTACTTC.

V gene TRBV5-4 combines with J gene TRBJ2-1; D may be TRBD1 (5 bases). The length of the CDR3 is 16 residues. Deletions cut 0 bases from V and 0 bases from J, with 10 bases between. Germline values: CDR1 SGHNT, CDR2 YYREEE (reference sequence). The chain's CDR3 is CASSLAVGASYNEQFF. CDR3 coding DNA: TGTGCCAGCAGCTTGGCGGTAGGGGCCTCCTACAATGAGCAGTTCTTC.

The chain uses TRBV13 and TRBJ1-3; D perhaps matches TRBD1 (6 bases). This CDR3 comprises 15 residues. Germline lookup yields CDR1 PRHDT and CDR2 FYEKMQ (reference sequence). V lost 1 base, J lost 0 bases, and 7 bases lay in between. The CDR3 protein is CASSLEGDSGNTIYF. The CDR3 nucleotides are TGTGCCAGCAGCTTAGAGGGGGACTCTGGAAACACCATATATTTT. Supplemented by reference TRBV13 and TRBJ1-3, the full variable domain reads AAGVIQSPRHLIKEKRETATLKCYPIPRHDTVYWYQQGPGQDPQFLISFYEKMQSDKGSIPDRFSAQQFSDYHSELNMSSLELGDSALYFCASSLEGDSGNTIYFGEGSWLTVV.

The rearrangement uses TRBV19 and TRBJ1-5; 10 positions agree with TRBD1. The germline gives CDR1 LNHDA, CDR2 SQIVND (reference sequence). The junction had 3 bases not matched to a gene; V was cut back by 5 bases and J by 5 bases. This CDR3 has 14 residues. The CDR3, as DNA: TGTGCCAGTAGTTTGACAGGGGGCTATCAGCCCCAGCATTTT. As protein: CASSLTGGYQPQHF.

The chain is built from TRBV6-5 and TRBJ2-1; 8 nucleotides align to TRBD1. Germline V gene sequence: CDR1 MNHEY, CDR2 SVGAGI. The CDR3 totals 14 residues. The J segment lost 9 bases and the V segment lost 5 bases, leaving 9 bases of the junction unmatched. CDR3 nucleotide sequence: TGTGCCAGCAGTATAGGGACAGGCAACACTGAGCAGTTCTTC. Translating it yields CASSIGTGNTEQFF.

This clone appeared once. The chain joins TRBV6-5 to TRBJ1-2; TRBD1 matches 8 bases. Germline V gene sequence: CDR1 MNHEY, CDR2 SVGAGI. The CDR3 runs 15 residues. V was clipped by 8 bases and J by 8 bases; unmatched bases: 16. The DNA of the CDR3 is TGTGCCAGCGTAGACAGGGGAGATCCCCTCGGAGGCTACACCTTC. This codes for CASVDRGDPLGGYTF.

DNA for the CDR3: TGTGCCACCAGCAGCGGGCGGGGGGCTGGTGGCTACACCTTC. It is translated as CATSSGRGAGGYTF. The chain carries TRBV15 and TRBJ1-2; D may be TRBD1 (6 bases). V gave up 3 bases and J gave up 7 bases, with 15 bases separating them. This CDR3 spans 14 amino acids. Germline V gene sequence: CDR1 LNHNV, CDR2 YYDKDF (reference sequence).

The chain has TRBV21-1 and TRBJ2-5; TRBD2, the table's D call, was not compared with the DNA. TRBV21-1 is noted as a pseudogene. CDR3 size: 16 residues. The CDR3 protein is CASSLPPAGGPETQYF. Written as DNA, the CDR3 is TGTGCCAGCAGCCTCCCCCCAGCGGGGGGGCCAGAGACCCAGTACTTC.

In this sample, this clone turned up a few times. The chain uses TRBV6-2 or TRBV6-3 and TRBJ1-2; D is unresolved. The CDR3 totals 14 residues. Per germline, CDR1 MNHEY and CDR2 SVGEGT. The ends were cut back, 2 bases at V and 4 bases at J, with 11 bases in the middle. CDR3 residues: CASSYPGLGYGYTF. DNA for the CDR3: TGTGCCAGCAGTTACCCCGGCCTAGGCTATGGCTACACCTTC.